This T cell receptor beta chain comes out of a study of blood T cell repertoires in COVID-19. Repertoires were generated with immunoSEQ multiplex PCR, while TCRdb's copy carries only in-frame clones and drops some. This sample carries some 200,000 clones, about 86% of them seen once, and the ten largest clones take about 2.4%. The CDR3 loop spans 13 amino acids. J gave up 5 bases and V 2 bases, and 0 bases lay outside the gene matches. Germline CDR1 SGHNT, CDR2 YYREEE (reference sequence). The sample comprised peripheral blood. V gene TRBV5-4 combines with J gene TRBJ1-4, with 7 bases that match TRBD1. This clonotype was obtained from an older woman with acute or convalescent COVID-19. CDR3 region: CASSLQGNEKLFF. In DNA, the CDR3 is TGTGCCAGCAGCTTACAGGGGAATGAAAAACTGTTTTTT.